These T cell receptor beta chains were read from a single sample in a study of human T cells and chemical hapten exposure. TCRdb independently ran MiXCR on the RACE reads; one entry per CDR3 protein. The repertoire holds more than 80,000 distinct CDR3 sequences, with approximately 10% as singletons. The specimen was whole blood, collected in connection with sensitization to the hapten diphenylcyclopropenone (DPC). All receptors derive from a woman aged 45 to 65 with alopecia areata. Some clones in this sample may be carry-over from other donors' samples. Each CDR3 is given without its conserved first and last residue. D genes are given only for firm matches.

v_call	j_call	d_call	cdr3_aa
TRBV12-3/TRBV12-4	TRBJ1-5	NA	ASSSDSYSNQPQH
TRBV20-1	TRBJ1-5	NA	SAPDRAGTQH
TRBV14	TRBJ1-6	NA	ASSQGSPLH
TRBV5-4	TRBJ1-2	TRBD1	ASSSGQRSYGYT
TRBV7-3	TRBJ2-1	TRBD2	ASRLAGQPHNEQF
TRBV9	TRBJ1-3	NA	ASSVAAQPFGNTIY
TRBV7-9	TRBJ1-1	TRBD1	ASSDRGPLGGTEAF
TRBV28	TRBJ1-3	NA	ASSSLGNTIY
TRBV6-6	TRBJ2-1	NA	ASSPVNEQF
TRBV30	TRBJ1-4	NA	AWSIGDEKLF
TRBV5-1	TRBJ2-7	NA	ASSGRIYEQY
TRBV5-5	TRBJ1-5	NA	ASSLTPFGLAQH
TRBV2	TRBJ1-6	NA	ASMSGGSAYNSPLH
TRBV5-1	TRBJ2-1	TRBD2	ASSPGRLAGGFNEQF
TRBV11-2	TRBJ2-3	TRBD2	ASSLFLAGTTDTQY
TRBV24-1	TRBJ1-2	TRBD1	ATSARQGAYGYT
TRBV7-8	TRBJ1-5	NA	ASSRGGVDQPQH
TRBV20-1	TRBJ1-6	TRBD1	SAYLTGQPLH